A single sample is the source of the 27 T cell receptor beta chains below, sequenced in a study of cytomegalovirus exposure and HLA in healthy donors. PCR amplification relied on 60 Vbeta primers (plus 13 Jbeta primers). Assay: immunoSEQ multiplex PCR; the TCRdb copy retains only in-frame clones and omits some. The sample yields some 160,000 clones, 84% seen once. The sample taken for sequencing was PBMCs. Receptors originate from a man in his fifties in good health and CMV-seropositive.

The V gene is TRBV25-1, the J gene TRBJ2-7; D is perhaps TRBD2 (6 bases). The germline CDR1 and CDR2 sequences are MGHDK and SYGVNS. The CDR3 sequence is 9 residues long. V was clipped by 10 bases and J by 5 bases, with 6 bases between them. CDR3: CATGDEQYF. The CDR3 bases are TGTGCCACGGGGGACGAGCAGTACTTC.

This clone is a singleton in its sample. This chain joins TRBV5-1 and TRBJ2-1; a weak D match, TRBD2 (6 bases). From germline, CDR1 is SGHRS and CDR2 YFSETQ. The CDR3 length is 13 residues. V was clipped by 2 bases and J by 9 bases, with 12 bases between them. The CDR3, as DNA: TGCGCCAGCAGCTTCGGAGGGGCCGGTGAGCAGTTCTTC. Translating it yields CASSFGGAGEQFF.

The chain joins TRBV11-1 to TRBJ2-1; 7 bases are a match to TRBD2. Germline lookup yields CDR1 SGHAT and CDR2 FQDESV (reference sequence). Trimming took 4 bases from V and 4 from J; bases not matched to a gene: 7. The CDR3 sequence is 15 residues long. The CDR3 region is CASSSSQRGYNEQFF. In nucleotides, the CDR3 is TGTGCCAGCAGCTCCTCCCAGCGGGGATACAATGAGCAGTTCTTC. The full variable domain, its missing parts supplied by reference TRBV11-1 and TRBJ2-1, is EAEVAQSPRYKITEKSQAVAFWCDPISGHATLYWYRQILGQGPELLVQFQDESVVDDSQLPKDRFSAERLKGVDSTLKIQPAELGDSAMYLCASSSSQRGYNEQFFGPGTRLTVL.

V and J are TRBV29-1 and TRBJ1-3; D remains unclear. The germline V gene has CDR1 SQVTM and CDR2 ANQGSEA. This CDR3 region has 12 residues. Trimming shortened V by 4 bases and J by 2 bases, and 6 bases separated the two germline ends. CDR3 amino acids: CSVVTAGNTIYF. In nucleotides, the CDR3 is TGCAGCGTTGTAACAGCTGGAAACACCATATATTTT.

The rearrangement links TRBV25-1 to TRBJ2-3; 9 bases are shared with TRBD1. Germline V gives CDR1 MGHDK, CDR2 SYGVNS. This CDR3 comprises 14 residues. J was trimmed by 3 bases and V by 7 bases; bases with no gene match: 5. The chain's CDR3 is CASNGQGRTDTQYF. DNA for the CDR3: TGTGCCAGCAATGGACAGGGGAGGACAGATACGCAGTATTTT.

The chain carries TRBV6-1 and TRBJ2-7; the D is unclear. The CDR3 contains 11 residues. The germline gives CDR1 MNHNS, CDR2 SASEGT. V gave up 4 bases and J gave up 4 bases, with 5 bases separating them. The DNA for the CDR3 is TGTGCCAGCAGTGCGGGTTACGAGCAGTACGTC. Translating gives CASSAGYEQYV.

This chain joins TRBV14 and TRBJ1-3, with 9 bases identical to TRBD1. The CDR3 runs to 16 residues. Trimming took 2 bases from V and 4 from J; bases not matched to a gene: 6. In germline, CDR1 is SGHDN, CDR2 FVKESK. The CDR3 is CASSQTSGTGGNTIYF. CDR3 bases: TGTGCCAGCAGCCAAACGAGCGGGACAGGGGGAAACACCATATATTTT.

The CDR3 is CASSPREGPGEQFF. The DNA of the CDR3 is TGCGCCAGCAGTCCCAGGGAAGGGCCGGGTGAGCAGTTCTTC. This chain uses TRBV5-1 with TRBJ2-1; weak D call: TRBD1 (5 bases). The CDR3 is made up of 14 amino acids. Germline V gives CDR1 SGHRS, CDR2 YFSETQ. Trimming removed 5 bases at V and 9 bases at J, with 18 bases between.

The rearrangement links TRBV5-1 to TRBJ2-3; tentatively, D is TRBD2 (5 bases). Trimming took 0 bases from V and 4 from J, leaving 15 bases between them. Germline V lookup: CDR1 SGHRS, CDR2 YFSETQ. The CDR3 consists of 16 residues. The CDR3 nucleotides read TGCGCCAGCAGCTTGGGTTTTGGAGGAATCCCAGATACGCAGTATTTT. Translating it yields CASSLGFGGIPDTQYF.

The chain couples TRBV21-1 to TRBJ2-3; the table's D gene call, TRBD2, was not cross checked with the DNA. TRBV21-1 is assigned pseudogene status. This CDR3 spans 13 amino acids. As DNA, the CDR3 is TGTGCCAGCAGCAAGCCCCTAAATGATACGCAGTATTTT. Residues: CASSKPLNDTQYF.

The chain uses TRBV5-4 and TRBJ1-4, with TRBD1 as a possible D gene (5 bases). Between the trimmed V and J ends, which lost 1 base and 3 bases, there was a span of 10 bases. The V gene's germline CDR1 is SGHNT and CDR2 YYREEE (reference sequence). The CDR3 totals 15 residues. This chain's CDR3 is CASSLKTEPNEKLFF. The DNA for the CDR3 is TGTGCCAGCAGCTTGAAGACAGAGCCTAATGAAAAACTGTTTTTT.

The J gene is TRBJ1-1, the V gene TRBV6-6, with D possibly TRBD1 on 5 matching bases. The CDR3 consists of 12 residues. The germline V and J ends were trimmed by 7 bases and 1 base, with 7 bases remaining between them. Germline V gene sequence: CDR1 MNHNY, CDR2 SVGAGI (reference sequence). In DNA, the CDR3 is TGTGCCAGCACAACAGGGAACACTGAAGCTTTCTTT. It is translated as CASTTGNTEAFF.

The sample holds a few counts of this clone. The rearrangement links TRBV15 to TRBJ2-4; 7 positions agree with TRBD2. Germline values: CDR1 LNHNV, CDR2 YYDKDF (reference sequence). V gave up 5 bases and J gave up 8 bases; unmatched junction bases: 15. CDR3 length equals 16 residues. This chain's CDR3 is CATSGNPGGSADIQYF. CDR3 coding DNA: TGTGCCACCAGCGGTAACCCAGGCGGGAGTGCGGACATTCAGTACTTC.

In this sample, this clone turned up once. The rearrangement uses TRBV5-1 and TRBJ2-3, with 14 bases that match TRBD2. There are 19 residues in the CDR3. V trimming: 4 bases; J trimming: 0 bases; junction bases outside the gene matches: 10. CDR1 and CDR2 from the germline V gene are SGHRS and YFSETQ. The CDR3: CASSTGLAGGTPSTDTQYF. CDR3 nucleotide sequence: TGCGCCAGCAGCACCGGACTAGCGGGAGGTACACCTAGCACAGATACGCAGTATTTT.

This clone was observed a handful of times. J is TRBJ1-3 and V is TRBV6-1; the D is unclear. V lost 6 bases, J lost 1 base, and 10 bases lay in between. The CDR3 spans 14 residues. Looked up from germline, CDR1 is MNHNS and CDR2 is SASEGT. The CDR3 is CASSLGRSGNTIYF. The CDR3 DNA follows: TGTGCCAGCAGCCTAGGGAGGTCTGGAAACACCATATATTTT.

The chain couples TRBV5-1 to TRBJ2-2, with a tentative D call TRBD1 (5 bases). This CDR3 has 16 amino acids. V was clipped by 0 bases and J by 7 bases, with 16 bases between them. Germline values: CDR1 SGHRS, CDR2 YFSETQ. DNA for the CDR3: TGCGCCAGCAGCTTGGTGGCAGAATGGGGCGGCGGGGAGCTGTTTTTT. Translated: CASSLVAEWGGGELFF.

The chain has TRBV7-3 and TRBJ2-3; TRBD1 agrees at 7 bases. V lost 5 bases and J lost 5; bases outside the gene matches: 4. The CDR3 has 13 residues. Germline CDR1 is SGHTA and CDR2 is FQGTGA. The CDR3 reads CASSGQVGDTQYF. CDR3 in DNA: TGTGCCAGCAGCGGACAGGTTGGAGATACGCAGTATTTT.

The gene calls are TRBV5-6 and TRBJ1-4, with D possibly TRBD1 on 6 matching bases. Germline V gene sequence: CDR1 SGHDT, CDR2 YYEEEE. This CDR3 has 14 amino acids. Trimming pared 2 bases from V and 6 bases from J, leaving 11 bases between. CDR3 region: CASSFAGAHEKLFF. CDR3 DNA sequence: TGTGCCAGCAGCTTTGCGGGGGCGCATGAAAAACTGTTTTTT.

V is TRBV7-6 and J is TRBJ2-6; D might be TRBD1 (6 bases). The CDR3 sequence is 16 residues long. Trimming cost V 6 bases and J 0 bases, with 12 bases left between them. Germline lookup yields CDR1 SGHVS and CDR2 FNYEAQ. This CDR3 is CASSLTGLSGANVLTF. CDR3 bases: TGTGCCAGCAGTTTGACAGGTCTCTCTGGGGCCAACGTCCTGACTTTC.

The chain uses TRBV5-4 and TRBJ1-2; D might be TRBD1 (6 bases). In germline, CDR1 is SGHNT, CDR2 YYREEE (reference sequence). The CDR3 is 16 residues long. V gave up 3 bases and J gave up 4 bases, with 19 bases separating them. CDR3 in amino acids: CASSSALTGSGYGYTF. As DNA, the CDR3 is TGTGCCAGCAGCTCCGCGCTTACAGGGTCAGGCTATGGCTACACCTTC.

The rearrangement uses TRBV5-4 and TRBJ1-1; D is perhaps TRBD1 (6 bases). This CDR3 comprises 16 residues. In germline, CDR1 is SGHNT, CDR2 YYREEE (reference sequence). Trimming removed 4 bases from V and 8 bases from J, with 24 bases in between. The CDR3 DNA follows: TGTGCCAGCAGCGGGGCGAGGGGGGGCGGCCCCGGAGAAGCTTTCTTT. This translates into CASSGARGGGPGEAFF.

The chain recombines TRBV11-2 with TRBJ1-1; D call uncertain. The CDR3 covers 14 residues. The germline V gene has CDR1 SGHAT and CDR2 FQNNGV. Trimming left V 1 base short and J 3 bases short, with 9 bases between. The CDR3 DNA reads TGTGCCAGCAGCTTAGCACCCCGGGACACTGAAGCTTTCTTT. It codes for CASSLAPRDTEAFF.

The chain carries TRBV9 and TRBJ1-1; D is undetermined. Trimming took off 4 bases at V and 1 base at J, with 8 bases between the two ends. This CDR3 is 13 amino acids long. CDR1 is SGDLS, CDR2 YYNGEE, per germline. The CDR3 region is CASSIHQNTEAFF. CDR3 nucleotides: TGTGCCAGCAGCATACACCAGAACACTGAAGCTTTCTTT.

This chain joins TRBV11-2 and TRBJ2-7; perhaps TRBD1 as D (6 bases). The V end was cut by 5 bases, the J end by 0 bases, with 14 bases between. The CDR3 loop spans 15 amino acids. The V gene's germline CDR1 is SGHAT and CDR2 FQNNGV. CDR3: CASSATTGPSYEQYV. CDR3 DNA sequence: TGTGCCAGCAGCGCCACGACAGGACCCTCCTACGAGCAGTACGTC.

On this clone itself: Germline is not matched at one junction end, which may reflect a read error. The chain recombines TRBV2 with TRBJ1-5; 11 bases align to TRBD1. Germline CDR1 and CDR2: SNHLY and FYNNEI. The CDR3 runs 15 residues. DNA for the CDR3: TGTGCCAGCAGGGAAGGACAGGGGGCGGATCAGCCCCAGCATTTT. This gives the protein CASREGQGADQPQHF.

The rearrangement joins TRBV9 to TRBJ2-2; 11 bases fit TRBD2. This CDR3 comprises 18 residues. The ends lost 0 bases at V and 5 bases at J; junction bases unmatched: 9. Per the germline V gene, CDR1 is SGDLS and CDR2 is YYNGEE. Here the CDR3 DNA reads TGTGCCAGCAGCGTAGTGGCTAGCGGGGGGCCGAGTACCGGGGAGCTGTTTTTT. Translated: CASSVVASGGPSTGELFF.

Worth noting for this clone: One end of the junction does not line up with germline, which may come from a read error. The chain couples TRBV7-9 to TRBJ1-1, with TRBD1 identical over 10 bases. CDR1 SEHNR and CDR2 FQNEAQ come from the germline V gene (reference sequence). The CDR3 length is 17 residues. The CDR3 bases are TGTTCCAGCAGCCCGGACAGGGGGAGCGATTTGAACACTGAAGCTTTCTTT. Its protein product is CSSSPDRGSDLNTEAFF.